These 23 T cell receptor beta chains were all obtained from the same sample, sequenced in a study of PD-1 blockade in mismatch repair-deficient tumors. Sequencing used immunoSEQ multiplex PCR; TCRdb keeps in-frame clones, though not all of them. The table shows roughly 45,000 clones, with over 75% occurring only once. The sample in question was PBMCs, obtained before pembrolizumab treatment. Receptors originate from an adult with mismatch repair-deficient cancer.

The CDR3 loop reads CASGDHTGELFF. CDR3 DNA sequence: TGCGCCAGCGGCGATCACACCGGGGAGCTGTTTTTT. This rearrangement joins TRBV10-1 to TRBJ2-2; D remains ambiguous. CDR1 is WNHNN, CDR2 SYGVQD, per germline (reference sequence). Trimming pared 8 bases from V and 3 bases from J, leaving 7 bases between. The CDR3 has 12 residues.

This chain connects TRBV7-6 to TRBJ2-1; 12 bases line up with TRBD2. This CDR3 region has 16 residues. V shed 4 bases and J 7 bases; nucleotides not matched to a gene: 8. Germline loops: CDR1 SGHVS, CDR2 FNYEAQ. CDR3 residues: CASSSQPTSGSNEQFF. CDR3 coding DNA: TGTGCCAGCAGCTCCCAACCGACTAGCGGGAGTAATGAGCAGTTCTTC.

This clone was seen only a few times. The chain recombines TRBV27 with TRBJ1-1, with a weak D call TRBD1 (5 bases). V lost 5 bases and J 4 bases, leaving 14 bases between the germline ends. CDR3 length equals 14 residues. CDR1 MNHEY and CDR2 SMNVEV come from the germline V gene (reference sequence). The CDR3, as DNA: TGTGCCAGCAGTCCCGGGACTAGGGTCACTGAAGCTTTCTTT. This encodes CASSPGTRVTEAFF.

This clone came up a few times. The genes are TRBV14 and TRBJ2-7; D gene uncertain. Germline assignment: CDR1 SGHDN and CDR2 FVKESK. This CDR3 spans 14 amino acids. V lost 1 base and J 6 bases, leaving 13 bases between the germline ends. This CDR3 reads CASSQGTITGEQYF. The CDR3 nucleotides read TGTGCCAGCAGCCAAGGTACGATAACCGGCGAGCAGTACTTC.

This clone was counted only a few times. V usage is TRBV6-5 and J usage is TRBJ2-7; 9 positions agree with TRBD2. CDR1 and CDR2 from the germline V gene are MNHEY and SVGAGI. The CDR3 is 12 residues long. V trimming: 8 bases; J trimming: 3 bases; junction bases outside the gene matches: 2. CDR3 residues: CASHSGGYEQYF. CDR3 nucleotides: TGTGCCAGCCATAGCGGGGGCTACGAGCAGTACTTC.

This clone was counted a single time. The CDR3 loop reads CASRGTGTGETQYF. In DNA form, the CDR3 reads TGTGCCAGCAGAGGCACAGGGACAGGAGAGACCCAGTACTTC. The V and J genes are TRBV5-6 and TRBJ2-5, with TRBD1 matching 8 bases. In germline, CDR1 is SGHDT, CDR2 YYEEEE. With V trimmed by 5 bases and J by 4 bases, 7 bases remained unmatched. The CDR3 contains 14 residues.

This clone was seen a single time. The chain carries TRBV19 and TRBJ1-2; D uncertain. Germline CDR1 reads LNHDA; CDR2 reads SQIVND (reference sequence). Trimming removed 5 bases at V and 2 bases at J, with 9 bases between. The CDR3 sequence is 13 residues long. This CDR3 is CASSLTENYGYTF. The CDR3 DNA reads TGTGCCAGTAGTCTCACGGAAAACTATGGCTACACCTTC.

The V and J genes are TRBV5-1 and TRBJ2-7; 12 nucleotides match TRBD2. V trimming: 3 bases; J trimming: 7 bases; junction bases outside the gene matches: 5. Germline loops: CDR1 SGHRS, CDR2 YFSETQ. CDR3 length: 14 residues. CDR3 residues: CASSSTSGSREQYF. The CDR3 coding sequence is TGCGCCAGCAGCTCGACTAGCGGGAGTAGGGAGCAGTACTTC.

This chain joins TRBV5-4 and TRBJ2-2; 7 nucleotides agree with TRBD2. Trimming cost V 4 bases and J 5 bases; bases outside gene matches: 2. This CDR3 contains 13 residues. The germline CDR1 and CDR2 sequences are SGHNT and YYREEE (reference sequence). The CDR3 spells CASSRTRTGELFF. CDR3 nucleotides: TGTGCCAGCAGCCGGACTAGGACCGGGGAGCTGTTTTTT. Full variable domain (outside the CDR3, taken from reference TRBV5-4 and TRBJ2-2): ETGVTQSPTHLIKTRGQQVTLRCSSQSGHNTVSWYQQALGQGPQFIFQYYREEENGRGNFPPRFSGLQFPNYSSELNVNALELDDSALYLCASSRTRTGELFFGEGSRLTVL.

With respect to this clone: Different DNA sequences within this sample yield the same CDR3. The rearrangement links TRBV5-6 to TRBJ2-2, with unresolved D. Germline V gene lookup returns CDR1 SGHDT and CDR2 YYEEEE. The CDR3 is made up of 14 amino acids. V lost 0 bases and J 1 base, leaving 4 bases between the germline ends. CDR3 loop: CASSLGRNTGELFF. The CDR3 region has the DNA TGTGCCAGCAGCTTGGGAAGGAACACCGGGGAGCTGTTTTTT.

V is TRBV6-1 and J is TRBJ1-5; 8 bases line up with TRBD1. J gave up 0 bases and V 8 bases, and 6 bases lay outside the gene matches. Germline CDR1 MNHNS, CDR2 SASEGT. CDR3 length: 15 residues. The DNA for the CDR3 is TGTGCCAGCTGGGACAGGCCCTCTAGCAATCAGCCCCAGCATTTT. It is translated as CASWDRPSSNQPQHF.

This sequence joins TRBV11-2 and TRBJ2-1; 12 bases are a match to TRBD2. The V segment lost 4 bases and the J segment 0 bases; nucleotides outside the gene matches: 4. The CDR3 covers 17 residues. Germline V CDR1 and CDR2: SGHAT, FQNNGV. The CDR3: CASSSGLAGSSYNEQFF. CDR3 coding DNA: TGTGCCAGCAGCTCGGGACTAGCGGGCAGCTCCTACAATGAGCAGTTCTTC.

This clone is a singleton in its sample. V usage is TRBV9 and J usage is TRBJ1-4; no clear D gene. This CDR3 has 16 amino acids. CDR1 is SGDLS and CDR2 is YYNGEE in the germline V gene. The V end lost 0 bases, the J end lost 5 bases, and 14 bases lay between the germline ends. The CDR3, as DNA: TGTGCCAGCAGCGTAGGAGGTACAGATGTCAATGAAAAACTGTTTTTT. This codes for CASSVGGTDVNEKLFF.

With respect to this clone: One end of the junction does not line up with germline, which may come from a read error. Other DNA sequences from this sample encode an identical CDR3 as well. V gene TRBV7-3 combines with J gene TRBJ2-3, with TRBD1 as a possible D gene (6 bases). Germline CDR1 SGHTA, CDR2 FQGTGA. This CDR3 has 15 amino acids. CDR3 nucleotides: TGTGCCAGCAGTTTACTACAGGGAGACGCAGATACACAGTATTTT. Amino acid sequence: CASSLLQGDADTQYF.

The genes are TRBV5-1 and TRBJ1-2; TRBD1 matches at 9 bases. The germline gives CDR1 SGHRS, CDR2 YFSETQ. This CDR3 is built from 15 residues. J gave up 4 bases and V 4 bases, and 8 bases lay outside the gene matches. CDR3 amino acids: CASSPGTGHTYGYTF. CDR3 DNA sequence: TGCGCCAGCAGCCCCGGGACAGGGCATACCTATGGCTACACCTTC.

The chain combines TRBV9 with TRBJ2-2; 14 bases line up with TRBD2. The CDR3 has 16 amino acids. V lost 4 bases and J lost 7; bases outside the gene matches: 6. In germline, CDR1 is SGDLS, CDR2 YYNGEE. CDR3 loop: CASSSRLAGGVGELFF. The CDR3 bases are TGTGCCAGCAGCTCTAGACTAGCGGGAGGGGTCGGGGAGCTGTTTTTT.

The chain recombines TRBV9 with TRBJ2-1; D not resolved. There are 15 residues in the CDR3. Trimming shortened V by 0 bases and J by 3 bases, and 10 bases separated the two germline ends. CDR1 SGDLS and CDR2 YYNGEE come from the germline V gene. In DNA, the CDR3 is TGTGCCAGCAGCGTAGCGAGTGACGACTACAATGAGCAGTTCTTC. This codes for CASSVASDDYNEQFF.

The chain uses TRBV9 and TRBJ2-4; D remains unclear. The germline V gene encodes CDR1 SGDLS and CDR2 YYNGEE. CDR3 length: 14 amino acids. Trimming left V 0 bases short and J 6 bases short, with 10 bases between. CDR3 bases: TGTGCCAGCAGCGTAGCAGAGAGCGTAAACATTCAGTACTTC. This translates into CASSVAESVNIQYF.

This chain joins TRBV5-1 and TRBJ2-2; TRBD2 aligns across 8 bases. Germline V gene sequence: CDR1 SGHRS, CDR2 YFSETQ. This CDR3 contains 15 residues. J lost 6 bases, V lost 4 bases, and 8 bases had no gene match. The DNA for the CDR3 is TGCGCCAGCAGCCGTAGCGGGACGACCCCCGGGGAGCTGTTTTTT. Translation gives CASSRSGTTPGELFF.

CDR3 in amino acids: CASSAPGQGETEAFF. For the CDR3, the DNA is TGTGCCAGCAGTGCGCCGGGACAGGGTGAGACTGAAGCTTTCTTT. V usage is TRBV6-5 and J usage is TRBJ1-1; the match to TRBD1 covers 9 bases. The V and J ends lost 5 bases and 5 bases, in that order; junction bases with no gene match: 9. The CDR3 is 15 amino acids. Germline V gene sequence: CDR1 MNHEY, CDR2 SVGAGI.

V gene TRBV29-1 combines with J gene TRBJ1-4; no firm D call. CDR1 and CDR2 from the germline V gene are SQVTM and ANQGSEA. Trimming shortened V by 3 bases and J by 7 bases, and 12 bases separated the two germline ends. The CDR3 is 13 residues long. Here the CDR3 reads CSVEAPGFEKLFF. Here the CDR3 DNA reads TGCAGCGTTGAGGCCCCGGGGTTTGAAAAACTGTTTTTT.

Only one count was recorded for this clone. The J gene is TRBJ2-2, the V gene TRBV29-1; tentative D call: TRBD1 (6 bases). The CDR3 loop spans 13 amino acids. CDR1 SQVTM and CDR2 ANQGSEA come from the germline V gene. Between the trimmed V and J ends, which lost 5 bases and 3 bases, there was a span of 10 bases. CDR3 nucleotides: TGCAGCGTTTTACAGGGAGACACCGGGGAGCTGTTTTTT. This gives the protein CSVLQGDTGELFF.

This chain joins TRBV7-9 and TRBJ1-1; no reliable D call. CDR1 and CDR2 from the germline V gene are SEHNR and FQNEAQ (reference sequence). CDR3 size: 14 residues. V was pared by 5 bases and J by 0 bases, with 10 bases between. CDR3 nucleotides: TGTGCCAGCAGCCCTAGATCGGTGAACACTGAAGCTTTCTTT. It specifies CASSPRSVNTEAFF.